This T cell receptor (beta chain) was profiled in a study of liver allograft versus peripheral blood T cells. Study context: What was compared were the T cell receptor repertoires in transplanted livers and those in the peripheral blood of recipients.

Deletions cut 6 bases from V and 4 bases from J, with 19 bases between. Germline CDR1 is MDHEN and CDR2 is SYDVKM. CDR3 length: 15 amino acids. TCRdb fed the reads into MiXCR, producing one record per CDR3 protein. This sample yields about 9,200 distinct CDR3 sequences, of which 26% are seen a single time; roughly 8.3% belongs to the top ten. The gene calls are TRBV28 and TRBJ2-7, with D perhaps matching TRBD1 (7 bases). This TCR was sampled from a human patient who had a liver transplant. Some T cells may have originated in the graft donor. The CDR3 region is CASSAGQITFYEQYF. The CDR3 DNA is TGTGCCAGCAGCGCGGGACAGATTACCTTTTACGAGCAGTACTTC.